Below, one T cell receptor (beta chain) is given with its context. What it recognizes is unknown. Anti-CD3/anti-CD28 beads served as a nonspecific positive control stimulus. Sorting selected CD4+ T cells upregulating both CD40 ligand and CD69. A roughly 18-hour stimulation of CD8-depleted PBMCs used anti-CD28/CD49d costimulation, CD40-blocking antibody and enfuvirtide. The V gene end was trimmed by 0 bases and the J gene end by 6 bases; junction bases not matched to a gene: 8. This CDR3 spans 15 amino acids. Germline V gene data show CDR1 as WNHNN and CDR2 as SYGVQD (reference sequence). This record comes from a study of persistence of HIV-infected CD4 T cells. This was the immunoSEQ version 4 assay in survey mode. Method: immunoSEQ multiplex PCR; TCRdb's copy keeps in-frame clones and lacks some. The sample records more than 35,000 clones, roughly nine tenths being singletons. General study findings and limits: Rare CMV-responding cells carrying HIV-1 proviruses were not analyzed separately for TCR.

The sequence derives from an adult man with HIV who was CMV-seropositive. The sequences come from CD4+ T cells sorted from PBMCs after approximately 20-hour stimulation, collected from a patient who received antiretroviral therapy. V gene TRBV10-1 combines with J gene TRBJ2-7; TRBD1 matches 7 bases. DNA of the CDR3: TGCGCCAGCAGTGAGTCCTCGACAGGGATCTCCGAGCAGTACTTC. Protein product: CASSESSTGISEQYF.